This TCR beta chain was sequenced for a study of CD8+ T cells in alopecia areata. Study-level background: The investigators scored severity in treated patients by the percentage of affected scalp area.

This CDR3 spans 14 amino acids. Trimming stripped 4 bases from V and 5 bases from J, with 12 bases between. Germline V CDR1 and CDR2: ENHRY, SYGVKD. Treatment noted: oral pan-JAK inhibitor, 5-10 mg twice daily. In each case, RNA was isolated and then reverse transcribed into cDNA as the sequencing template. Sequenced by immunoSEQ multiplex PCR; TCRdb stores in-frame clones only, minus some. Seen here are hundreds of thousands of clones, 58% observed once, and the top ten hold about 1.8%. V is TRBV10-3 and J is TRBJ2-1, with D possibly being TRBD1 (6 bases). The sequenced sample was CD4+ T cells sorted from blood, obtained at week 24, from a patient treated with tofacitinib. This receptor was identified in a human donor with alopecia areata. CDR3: CAISVLDRDNEQFF. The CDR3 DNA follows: TGTGCCATCAGTGTCCTGGACAGAGACAATGAGCAGTTCTTC.